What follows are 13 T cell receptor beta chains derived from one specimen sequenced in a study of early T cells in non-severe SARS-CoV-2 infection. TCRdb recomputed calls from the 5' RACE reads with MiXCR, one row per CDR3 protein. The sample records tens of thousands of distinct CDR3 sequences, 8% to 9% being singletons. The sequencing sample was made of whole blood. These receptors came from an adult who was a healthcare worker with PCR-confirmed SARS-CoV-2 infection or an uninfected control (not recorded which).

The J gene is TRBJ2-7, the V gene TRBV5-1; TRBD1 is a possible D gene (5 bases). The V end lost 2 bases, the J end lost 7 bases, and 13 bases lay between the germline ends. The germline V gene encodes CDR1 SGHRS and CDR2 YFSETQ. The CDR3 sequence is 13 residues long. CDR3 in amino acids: CASSFPDSREQYF. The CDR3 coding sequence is TGCGCCAGCAGCTTCCCCGACAGTAGGGAGCAGTACTTC.

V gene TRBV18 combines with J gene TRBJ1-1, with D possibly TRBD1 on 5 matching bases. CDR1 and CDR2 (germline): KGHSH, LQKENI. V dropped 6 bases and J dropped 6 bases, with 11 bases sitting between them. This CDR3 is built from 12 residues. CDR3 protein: CASSGGIAEAFF. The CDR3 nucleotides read TGTGCCAGCTCGGGGGGAATCGCTGAAGCTTTCTTT.

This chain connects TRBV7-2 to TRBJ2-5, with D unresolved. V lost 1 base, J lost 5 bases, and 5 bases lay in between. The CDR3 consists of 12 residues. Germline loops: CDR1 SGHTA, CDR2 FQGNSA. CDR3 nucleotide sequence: TGTGCCAGCAGCTTAGTTCGGGAGACCCAGTACTTC. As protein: CASSLVRETQYF.

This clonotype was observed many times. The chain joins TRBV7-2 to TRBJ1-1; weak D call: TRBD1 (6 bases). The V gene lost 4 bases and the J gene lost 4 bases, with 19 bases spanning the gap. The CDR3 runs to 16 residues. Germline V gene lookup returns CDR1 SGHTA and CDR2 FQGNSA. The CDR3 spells CASSSSVGGGSTEAFF. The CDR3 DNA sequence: TGTGCCAGCAGCTCTTCAGTGGGAGGGGGAAGCACTGAAGCTTTCTTT.

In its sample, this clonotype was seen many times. CDR3 amino acids: CASRGLDTQYF. In DNA form, the CDR3 reads TGTGCCAGCAGGGGGTTGGATACGCAGTATTTT. The chain has TRBV6-2 or TRBV6-3 and TRBJ2-3; no firm D call. V lost 6 bases to trimming and J lost 6 bases, with 7 bases between them. Germline CDR1 is MNHEY and CDR2 is SVGEGT. This CDR3 comprises 11 residues.

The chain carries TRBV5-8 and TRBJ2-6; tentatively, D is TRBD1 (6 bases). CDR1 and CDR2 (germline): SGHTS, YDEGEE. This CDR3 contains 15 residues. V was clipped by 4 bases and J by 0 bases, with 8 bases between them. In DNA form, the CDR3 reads TGTGCCAGCAGCATGACAGGCTCTGGGGCCAACGTCCTGACTTTC. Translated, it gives CASSMTGSGANVLTF.

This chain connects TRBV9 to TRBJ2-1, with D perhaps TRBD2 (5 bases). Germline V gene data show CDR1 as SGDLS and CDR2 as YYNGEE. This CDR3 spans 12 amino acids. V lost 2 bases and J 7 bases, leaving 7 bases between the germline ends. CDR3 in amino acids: CASSVGVNEQFF. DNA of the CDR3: TGTGCCAGCAGCGTCGGGGTAAATGAGCAGTTCTTC.

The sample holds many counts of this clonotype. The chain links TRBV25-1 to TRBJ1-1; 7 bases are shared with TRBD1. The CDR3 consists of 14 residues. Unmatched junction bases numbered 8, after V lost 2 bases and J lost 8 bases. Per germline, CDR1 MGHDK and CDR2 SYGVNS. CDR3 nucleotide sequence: TGTGCCAGCAGTGAAGTGCAGGGGGGTACGGAAGCTTTCTTT. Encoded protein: CASSEVQGGTEAFF.

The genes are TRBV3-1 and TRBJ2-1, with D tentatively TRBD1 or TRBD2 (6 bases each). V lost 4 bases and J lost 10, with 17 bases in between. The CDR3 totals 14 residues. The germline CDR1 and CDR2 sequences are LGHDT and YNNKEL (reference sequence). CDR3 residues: CASSPPGGGREQFF. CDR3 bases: TGTGCCAGCAGCCCCCCCGGGGGCGGCCGGGAGCAGTTCTTC.

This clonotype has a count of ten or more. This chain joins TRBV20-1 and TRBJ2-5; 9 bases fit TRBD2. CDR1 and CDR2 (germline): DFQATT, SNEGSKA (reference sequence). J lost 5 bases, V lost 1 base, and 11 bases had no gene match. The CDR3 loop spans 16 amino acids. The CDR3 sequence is CSARVVAGAGAETQYF. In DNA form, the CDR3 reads TGCAGTGCTAGAGTGGTAGCGGGAGCTGGTGCGGAGACCCAGTACTTC.

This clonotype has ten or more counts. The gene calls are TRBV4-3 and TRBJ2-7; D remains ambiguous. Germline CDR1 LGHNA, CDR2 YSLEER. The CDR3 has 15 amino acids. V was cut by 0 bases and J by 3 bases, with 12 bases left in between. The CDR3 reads CASSQDPASLYEQYF. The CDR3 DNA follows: TGCGCCAGCAGCCAAGATCCGGCAAGCCTCTACGAGCAGTACTTC.

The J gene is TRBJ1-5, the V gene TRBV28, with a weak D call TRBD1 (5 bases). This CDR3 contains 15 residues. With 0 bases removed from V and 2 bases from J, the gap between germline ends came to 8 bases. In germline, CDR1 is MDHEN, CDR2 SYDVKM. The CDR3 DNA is TGTGCCAGCAGTTTATGGGGGCAGGGCAATCAGCCCCAGCATTTT. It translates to CASSLWGQGNQPQHF. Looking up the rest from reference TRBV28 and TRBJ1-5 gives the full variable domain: DVKVTQSSRYLVKRTGEKVFLECVQDMDHENMFWYRQDPGLGLRLIYFSYDVKMKEKGDIPEGYSVSREKKERFSLILESASTNQTSMYLCASSLWGQGNQPQHFGDGTRLSIL.

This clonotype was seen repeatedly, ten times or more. The DNA for the CDR3 is TGTGCCAGCAGCTTGGGGACTAGCGGGATTTCGGGGGAGCTGTTTTTT. It codes for CASSLGTSGISGELFF. The chain uses TRBV11-2 and TRBJ2-2, with 13 bases aligning to TRBD2. Germline CDR1 is SGHAT and CDR2 is FQNNGV. The CDR3 is 16 amino acids. Trimming at V came to 3 bases and at J to 8 bases, leaving 6 bases not matched to a gene.